The T cell receptor (beta chain) under discussion was sequenced for a study of cytomegalovirus exposure and HLA in healthy donors. Comments on this clone: Its antigen is not identified. At one end the junction does not follow the germline gene, possibly because of a read error.

Study-wide findings and caveats: Being indistinguishable, some V segments were excluded, TRBV6-2 and TRBV6-3 among them. For cytomegalovirus status, the classifier reportedly gave diagnoses with high specificity and sensitivity.

Among the donors, all were healthy bone marrow donors. The study ran its PCR with 60 Vbeta and 13 Jbeta primers. Produced via immunoSEQ multiplex PCR; TCRdb's table is partial and in-frame only. The data contain 130,000 to 150,000 clones, approximately 80% of them seen just once; the ten biggest clones take up around 4%. The CDR3 consists of 13 residues. Germline V gene sequence: CDR1 SEHNR, CDR2 FQNEAQ (reference sequence). This receptor was obtained from a man in his forties or fifties in good health and CMV-seropositive. Sequenced: PBMCs. The rearrangement links TRBV7-9 to TRBJ2-5; D gene uncertain. The CDR3 spells CSSSLPPVETQYF. CDR3 nucleotides: TGTTCCAGCAGCCTGCCACCGGTTGAGACCCAGTACTTC.